The source of this T cell receptor (beta chain) is a study of T cells in Graves' hyperthyroidism and ophthalmopathy. A few counts support this clonotype. Amplification of TCR beta CDR3 regions used RNA as the template. The HTBI primer set served for first-round RT-PCR of the TCR CDR3. From the multiplex PCR reads, TCRdb called clonotypes with MiXCR, one entry per CDR3 protein. The data show about 480,000 distinct CDR3 sequences, with approximately 22% seen just once and 49% held by the top ten. CDR3 length equals 15 residues. V gave up 5 bases and J gave up 8 bases; unmatched junction bases: 9. Germline V gene sequence: CDR1 LGHDT, CDR2 YNNKEL (reference sequence).

The sample comprised blood. This chain links TRBV3-1 with TRBJ2-4; 10 nucleotides align to TRBD2. This clonotype was sampled from an older woman with Graves' ophthalmopathy. CDR3 protein: CASSSRASGGDIQYF. The CDR3 DNA follows: TGTGCCAGCAGCTCCCGTGCTAGCGGGGGTGACATTCAGTACTTC.